Below, 9 T cell receptor beta chains from the same sample are listed, as sequenced in a study of T-cell memory formation after mild COVID-19. TCRdb recomputed calls from the 5' RACE reads with MiXCR, one row per CDR3 protein. The repertoire has hundreds of thousands of distinct CDR3 sequences, 18% of them found once; the top ten carry around 12%. The sample consisted of PBMCs or a T cell subset sorted from them (not recorded which). The source of these receptors is an adult woman who had mild COVID-19 (a few samples of this study predate the infection). Cell type and time point are not known.

The chain combines TRBV24-1 with TRBJ1-1; 11 bases line up with TRBD1. The CDR3 is 15 residues long. The junction had 4 bases not matched to a gene; V was cut back by 4 bases and J by 4 bases. Germline-derived CDR1 and CDR2 are KGHDR and SFDVKD. This chain's CDR3 is CATSDSGTGGTEAFF. The DNA for the CDR3 is TGTGCCACCAGTGACTCCGGGACAGGGGGCACTGAAGCTTTCTTT.

This chain links TRBV2 with TRBJ2-7; 8 nucleotides match TRBD1. Per the germline V gene, CDR1 is SNHLY and CDR2 is FYNNEI. V dropped 7 bases and J dropped 0; count of bases not matched to a gene: 11. CDR3 length: 16 residues. The CDR3 here is CASTTIGTGSSYEQYF. CDR3 DNA sequence: TGTGCCAGCACCACCATAGGGACAGGCAGCTCCTACGAGCAGTACTTC. Together with reference TRBV2 and TRBJ2-7, the CDR3 gives the full variable domain: EPEVTQTPSHQVTQMGQEVILRCVPISNHLYFYWYRQILGQKVEFLVSFYNNEISEKSEIFDDQFSVERPDGSNFTLKIRSTKLEDSAMYFCASTTIGTGSSYEQYFGPGTRLTVT.

This clonotype was picked up a small number of times. The rearrangement uses TRBV5-1 and TRBJ1-1, with 7 bases fitting TRBD1. Germline loops: CDR1 SGHRS, CDR2 YFSETQ. Trimming cost V 0 bases and J 5 bases; bases outside gene matches: 7. The CDR3 contains 15 residues. DNA for the CDR3: TGCGCCAGCAGCTTGGTGGCAGGGGGTCGAACTGAAGCTTTCTTT. Translating gives CASSLVAGGRTEAFF.

This clonotype was found many times. The chain couples TRBV7-6 to TRBJ2-2, with unresolved D. V was pared by 5 bases and J by 6 bases, with 7 bases between. Germline V lookup: CDR1 SGHVS, CDR2 FNYEAQ. The length of the CDR3 is 12 residues. Written as DNA, the CDR3 is TGTGCCAGCAGCAATGGGTCCGGGGAGCTGTTTTTT. Translating gives CASSNGSGELFF.

This clonotype was seen more than once but under ten times. DNA for the CDR3: TGCGCCAGCAGCCAATCAGGACTCTCGGGGCAGTTCTTC. As protein: CASSQSGLSGQFF. This chain joins TRBV4-3 and TRBJ2-1, with D possibly matching TRBD2 (5 bases). Germline CDR1 reads LGHNA; CDR2 reads YSLEER. V was cut by 2 bases and J by 12 bases, with 14 bases left in between. The CDR3 runs 13 residues.

This clonotype was seen more than once but under ten times. The rearrangement uses TRBV20-1 and TRBJ1-2; D unresolved. The length of the CDR3 is 12 residues. Per germline, CDR1 DFQATT and CDR2 SNEGSKA (reference sequence). DNA of the CDR3: TGCAGCGCGACCGGGTTCACAGCGGGCTACACCTTC. Its protein product is CSATGFTAGYTF.

This chain uses TRBV6-5 with TRBJ2-7, with 13 bases identical to TRBD2. Trimming removed 5 bases from V and 2 bases from J; junction bases left unmatched: 6. Germline V gives CDR1 MNHEY, CDR2 SVGAGI. The CDR3 loop spans 16 amino acids. CDR3 coding DNA: TGTGCCAGCAGTCTCGGACTAGCGGGAGACCCCTACGAGCAGTACTTC. It specifies CASSLGLAGDPYEQYF.

This clonotype has only a few counts. The chain couples TRBV15 to TRBJ2-4, with 8 positions matching TRBD1. This CDR3 comprises 16 residues. Germline V gene sequence: CDR1 LNHNV, CDR2 YYDKDF (reference sequence). V shed 4 bases, J shed 3 bases, and the junction held 8 bases outside the gene matches. This CDR3 reads CATSKGAGTGKNIQYF. The CDR3, as DNA: TGTGCCACCAGCAAAGGGGCAGGGACAGGCAAAAACATTCAGTACTTC.

V and J are TRBV15 and TRBJ1-6, with TRBD1 matching 7 bases. Germline-derived CDR1 and CDR2 are LNHNV and YYDKDF (reference sequence). CDR3 length equals 15 residues. V shed 3 bases and J 6 bases; nucleotides not matched to a gene: 5. The CDR3 bases are TGTGCCACCAGCAGGCAGGACAGGCTTAATTCACCCCTCCACTTT. It yields the protein CATSRQDRLNSPLHF.